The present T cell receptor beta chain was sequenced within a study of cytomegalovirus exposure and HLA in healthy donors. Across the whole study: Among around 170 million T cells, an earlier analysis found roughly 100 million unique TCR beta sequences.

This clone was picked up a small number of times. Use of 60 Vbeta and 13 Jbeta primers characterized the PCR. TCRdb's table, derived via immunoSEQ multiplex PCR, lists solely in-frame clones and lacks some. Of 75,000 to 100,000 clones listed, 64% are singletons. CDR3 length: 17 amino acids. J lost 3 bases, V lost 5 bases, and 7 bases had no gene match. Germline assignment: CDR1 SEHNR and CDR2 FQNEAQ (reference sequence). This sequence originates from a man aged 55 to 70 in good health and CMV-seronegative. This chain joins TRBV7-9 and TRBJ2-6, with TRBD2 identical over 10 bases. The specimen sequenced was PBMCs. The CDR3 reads CASSTKRGGGGANVLTF. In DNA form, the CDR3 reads TGTGCCAGCAGCACAAAGCGGGGGGGCGGTGGGGCCAACGTCCTGACTTTC.